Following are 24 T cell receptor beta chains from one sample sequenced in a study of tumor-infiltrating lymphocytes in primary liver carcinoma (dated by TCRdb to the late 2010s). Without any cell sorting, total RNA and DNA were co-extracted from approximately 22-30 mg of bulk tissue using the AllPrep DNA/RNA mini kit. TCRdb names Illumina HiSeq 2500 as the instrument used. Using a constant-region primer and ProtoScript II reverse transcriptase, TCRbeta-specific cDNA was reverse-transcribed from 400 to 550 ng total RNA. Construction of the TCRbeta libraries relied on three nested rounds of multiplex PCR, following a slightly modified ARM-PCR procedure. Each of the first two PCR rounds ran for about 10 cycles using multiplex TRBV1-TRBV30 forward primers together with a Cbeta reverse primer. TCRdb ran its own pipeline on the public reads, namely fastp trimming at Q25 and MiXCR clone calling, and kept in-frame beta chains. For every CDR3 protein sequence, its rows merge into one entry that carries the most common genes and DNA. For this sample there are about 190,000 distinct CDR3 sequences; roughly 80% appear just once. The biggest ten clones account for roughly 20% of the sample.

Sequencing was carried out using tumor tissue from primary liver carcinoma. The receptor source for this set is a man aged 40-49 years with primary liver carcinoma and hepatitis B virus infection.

The CDR3 DNA is TGCATTGTTGAAGATGTTGGACAAGGAGAGACCCAGTACTTC. It codes for CIVEDVGQGETQYF. The chain links TRBV29-1 to TRBJ2-5; tentatively, D is TRBD1 (5 bases). Germline CDR1 SQVTM, CDR2 ANQGSEA. The CDR3 sequence is 14 residues long.

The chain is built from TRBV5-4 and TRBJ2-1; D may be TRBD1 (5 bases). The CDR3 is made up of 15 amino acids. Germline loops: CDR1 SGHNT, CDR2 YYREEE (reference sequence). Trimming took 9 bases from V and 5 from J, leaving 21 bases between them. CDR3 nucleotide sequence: TGTGCCATCAGGTTGGCCGGGCAGGGTAACAATGAGCAGTTCTTC. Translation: CAIRLAGQGNNEQFF.

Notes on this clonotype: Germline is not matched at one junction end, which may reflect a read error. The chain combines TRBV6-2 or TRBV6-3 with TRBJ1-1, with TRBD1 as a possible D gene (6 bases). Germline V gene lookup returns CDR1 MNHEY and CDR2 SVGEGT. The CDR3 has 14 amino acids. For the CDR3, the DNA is TGTGCCAACAGTTATTCAACAGGGCTCACTGAAGCTTTCTTT. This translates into CANSYSTGLTEAFF.

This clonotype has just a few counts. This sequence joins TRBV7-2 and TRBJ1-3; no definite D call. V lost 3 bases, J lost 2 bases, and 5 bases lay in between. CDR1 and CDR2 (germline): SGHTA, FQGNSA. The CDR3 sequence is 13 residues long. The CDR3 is CASSFRTGNTIYF. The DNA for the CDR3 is TGTGCCAGCAGCTTCAGAACTGGAAACACCATATATTTT. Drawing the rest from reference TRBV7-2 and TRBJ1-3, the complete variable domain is GAGVSQSPSNKVTEKGKDVELRCDPISGHTALYWYRQSLGQGLEFLIYFQGNSAPDKSGLPSDRFSAERTGGSVSTLTIQRTQQEDSAVYLCASSFRTGNTIYFGEGSWLTVV.

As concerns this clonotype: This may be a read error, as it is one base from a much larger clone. CDR3 in DNA: TGCGTCAGCAGCCTAGCGGGAAGGTACGAGCAGTACTTC. This translates into CVSSLAGRYEQYF. The chain employs TRBV5-1 and TRBJ2-7; TRBD2 matches at 9 bases. Germline CDR1 and CDR2: SGHRS and YFSETQ. The CDR3 totals 13 residues.

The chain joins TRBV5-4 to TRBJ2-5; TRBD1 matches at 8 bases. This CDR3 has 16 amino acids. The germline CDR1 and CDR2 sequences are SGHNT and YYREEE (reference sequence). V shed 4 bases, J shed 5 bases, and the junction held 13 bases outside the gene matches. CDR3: CASSRTTGGRLETQYF. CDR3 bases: TGTGCCAGCAGCAGAACCACAGGGGGGAGGTTGGAGACCCAGTACTTC.

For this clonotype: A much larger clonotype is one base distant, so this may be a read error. The CDR3 is CASSRTGADNEQLF. The CDR3 nucleotides read TGTGCCAGCAGTAGGACAGGGGCTGACAATGAGCAGCTCTTC. The rearrangement joins TRBV6-1 to TRBJ2-1; TRBD1 matches at 9 bases. The CDR3 runs to 14 residues. Germline values: CDR1 MNHNS, CDR2 SASEGT.

The CDR3 nucleotides read TGTGCCAGCAATTTGGGACTAGCGGGGAATCAAGAGACCCAGTACTTC. Translated: CASNLGLAGNQETQYF. The chain has TRBV28 and TRBJ2-5; 13 bases line up with TRBD2. V lost 7 bases and J lost 2; bases outside the gene matches: 7. Germline assignment: CDR1 MDHEN and CDR2 SYDVKM. CDR3 length equals 16 residues.

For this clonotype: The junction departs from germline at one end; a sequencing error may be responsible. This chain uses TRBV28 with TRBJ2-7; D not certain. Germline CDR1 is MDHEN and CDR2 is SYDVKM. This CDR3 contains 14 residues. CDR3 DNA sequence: TGTGCCGGCAGTCTGGAGAGTTACTCCTACGAGCAGTACTTC. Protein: CAGSLESYSYEQYF.

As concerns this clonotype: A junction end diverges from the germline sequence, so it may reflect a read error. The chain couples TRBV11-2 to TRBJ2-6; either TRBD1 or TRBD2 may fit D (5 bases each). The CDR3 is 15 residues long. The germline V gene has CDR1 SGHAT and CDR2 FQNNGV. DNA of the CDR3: TGTGTCACCCAGCGGCTGCGCTCTGGGGCCAACGTCCTGACATTC. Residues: CVTQRLRSGANVLTF.

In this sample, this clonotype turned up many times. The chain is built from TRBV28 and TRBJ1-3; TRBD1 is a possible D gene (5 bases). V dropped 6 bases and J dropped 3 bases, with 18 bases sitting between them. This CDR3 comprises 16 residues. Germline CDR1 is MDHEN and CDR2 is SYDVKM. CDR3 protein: CASSLSLAGSGNTIYF. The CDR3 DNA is TGTGCCAGCAGCCTCTCCCTGGCAGGGAGTGGAAACACCATATATTTT.

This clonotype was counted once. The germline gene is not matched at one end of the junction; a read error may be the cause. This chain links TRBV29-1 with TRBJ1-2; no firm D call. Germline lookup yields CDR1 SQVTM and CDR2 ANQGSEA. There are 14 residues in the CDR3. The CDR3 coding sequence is TGTAGCGTTGAAGATCGGATTACTATCTATGGCTACACCTTC. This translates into CSVEDRITIYGYTF. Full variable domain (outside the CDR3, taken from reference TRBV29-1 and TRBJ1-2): SAVISQKPSRDICQRGTSLTIQCQVDSQVTMMFWYRQQPGQSLTLIATANQGSEATYESGFVIDKFPISRPNLTFSTLTVSNMSPEDSSIYLCSVEDRITIYGYTFGSGTRLTVV.

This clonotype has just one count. The CDR3 DNA reads as TGCGCCAGCAGCATGATATCGGGGGCCAACGTCCTGACTTTC. Protein sequence: CASSMISGANVLTF. This sequence joins TRBV5-1 and TRBJ2-6; D gene ambiguous. V lost 4 bases and J 4 bases, leaving 9 bases between the germline ends. Germline CDR1 SGHRS, CDR2 YFSETQ. This CDR3 comprises 14 residues.

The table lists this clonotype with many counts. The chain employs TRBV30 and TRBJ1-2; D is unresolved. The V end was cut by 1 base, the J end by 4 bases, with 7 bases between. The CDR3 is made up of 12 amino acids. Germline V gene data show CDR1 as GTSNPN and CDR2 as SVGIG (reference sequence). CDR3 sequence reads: CAWSGQIYGYTF. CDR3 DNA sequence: TGTGCCTGGAGTGGTCAGATCTATGGCTACACCTTC. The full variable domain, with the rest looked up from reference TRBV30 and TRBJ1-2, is SQTIHQWPATLVQPVGSPLSLECTVEGTSNPNLYWYRQAAGRGLQLLFYSVGIGQISSEVPQNLSASRPQDRQFILSSKKLLLSDSGFYLCAWSGQIYGYTFGSGTRLTVV.

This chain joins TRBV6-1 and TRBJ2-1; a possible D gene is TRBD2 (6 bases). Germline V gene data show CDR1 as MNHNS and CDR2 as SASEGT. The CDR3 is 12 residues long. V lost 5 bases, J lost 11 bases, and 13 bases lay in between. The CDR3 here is CASSKTGDKQFF. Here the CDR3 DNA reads TGTGCCAGCAGTAAAACGGGGGATAAGCAGTTCTTC.

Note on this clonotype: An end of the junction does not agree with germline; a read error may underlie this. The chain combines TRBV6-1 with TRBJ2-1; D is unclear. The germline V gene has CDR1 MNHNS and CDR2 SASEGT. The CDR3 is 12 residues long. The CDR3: CVSSEVADDQFF. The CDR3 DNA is TGTGTCAGCAGTGAAGTGGCCGATGACCAGTTCTTC.

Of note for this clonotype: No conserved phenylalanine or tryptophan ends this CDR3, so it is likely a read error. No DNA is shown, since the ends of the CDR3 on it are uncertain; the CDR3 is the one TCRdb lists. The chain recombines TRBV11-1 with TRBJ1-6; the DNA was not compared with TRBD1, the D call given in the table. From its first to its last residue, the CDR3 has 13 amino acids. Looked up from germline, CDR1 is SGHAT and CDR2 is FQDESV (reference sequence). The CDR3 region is CGSSRTLVSPLHS.

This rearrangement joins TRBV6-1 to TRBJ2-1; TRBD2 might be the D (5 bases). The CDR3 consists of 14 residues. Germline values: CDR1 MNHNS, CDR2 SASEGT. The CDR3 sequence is CAGLAREFSHEQFF. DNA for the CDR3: TGTGCTGGGTTAGCGAGAGAATTTAGCCATGAGCAGTTCTTC.

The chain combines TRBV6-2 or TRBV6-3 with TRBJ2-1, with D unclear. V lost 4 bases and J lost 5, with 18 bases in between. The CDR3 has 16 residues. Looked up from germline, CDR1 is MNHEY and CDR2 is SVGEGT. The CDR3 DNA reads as TGTGCCAGCAGTTTCCCCCAATGGTTGGACCACAATGAGCAGTTCTTC. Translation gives CASSFPQWLDHNEQFF.

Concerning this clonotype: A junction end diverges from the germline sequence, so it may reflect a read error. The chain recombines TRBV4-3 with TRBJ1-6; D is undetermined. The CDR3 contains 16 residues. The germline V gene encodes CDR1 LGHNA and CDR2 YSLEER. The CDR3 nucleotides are TGCGCCAACAGCCAAGTACAAACTGTCGATAATTCACCCCTCCAATTT. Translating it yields CANSQVQTVDNSPLQF.

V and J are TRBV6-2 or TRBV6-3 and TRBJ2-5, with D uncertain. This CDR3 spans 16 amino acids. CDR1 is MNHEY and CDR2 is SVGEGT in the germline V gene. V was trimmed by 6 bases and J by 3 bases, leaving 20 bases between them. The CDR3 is CASSQSTAVGKETQYF. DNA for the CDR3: TGTGCCAGCAGCCAATCGACGGCAGTGGGCAAAGAGACCCAGTACTTC.

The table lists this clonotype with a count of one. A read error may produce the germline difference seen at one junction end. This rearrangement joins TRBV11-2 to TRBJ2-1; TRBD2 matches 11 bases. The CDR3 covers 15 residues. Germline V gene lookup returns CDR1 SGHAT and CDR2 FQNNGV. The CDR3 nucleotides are TGTGCCGGCAGCCACACTAGCGGGAGCAACAATGAGCAGATCTTC. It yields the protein CAGSHTSGSNNEQIF.

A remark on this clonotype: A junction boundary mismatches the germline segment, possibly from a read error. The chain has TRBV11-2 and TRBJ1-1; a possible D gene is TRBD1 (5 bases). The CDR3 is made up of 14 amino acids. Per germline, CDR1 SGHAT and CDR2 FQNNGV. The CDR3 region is CASSPLWSDTEAFF. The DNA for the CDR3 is TGTGCCAGCAGCCCCCTCTGGTCGGACACTGAAGCATTCTTT.

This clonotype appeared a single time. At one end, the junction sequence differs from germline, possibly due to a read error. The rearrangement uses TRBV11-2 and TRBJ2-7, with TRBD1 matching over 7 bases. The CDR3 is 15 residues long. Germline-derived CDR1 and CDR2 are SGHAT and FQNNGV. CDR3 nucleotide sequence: TGTGCCAGCAGCTTACGACGAACAGGGGAAAATGAGCATTACTTC. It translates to CASSLRRTGENEHYF. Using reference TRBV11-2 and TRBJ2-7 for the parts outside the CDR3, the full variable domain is EAGVAQSPRYKIIEKRQSVAFWCNPISGHATLYWYQQILGQGPKLLIQFQNNGVVDDSQLPKDRFSAERLKGVDSTLKIQPAKLEDSAVYLCASSLRRTGENEHYFGPGTRLTVT.